This is a list of T cell receptor beta chains from one sample in a study of blood T cells in healthy people across ages. TCRdb re-called the 5' RACE reads with MiXCR, one entry per CDR3 protein. This table has around 1.1 million distinct CDR3 sequences, less than 45% appearing once. The sequenced material came from blood. Source of these receptors: a man younger than 35 in good health. The conserved cysteine and the conserved F or W are not part of the CDR3 here.

cdr3_aa,v_call,j_call
ASSEWGHTEAF,TRBV7-6,TRBJ1-1
ASSRPRDSNQPQH,TRBV28,TRBJ1-5
SVEGGKLGTDTQY,TRBV29-1,TRBJ2-3
ATSEGVGETQY,TRBV24-1,TRBJ2-5
ASSTGQGTGTDTQY,TRBV5-1,TRBJ2-3
ASSQDRNPNYGYT,TRBV7-2,TRBJ1-2
ATTDRVYQPQH,TRBV6-2/TRBV6-3,TRBJ1-5
ASSVDGTTYNEQF,TRBV9,TRBJ2-1
ASSLGGREADTQY,TRBV7-2,TRBJ2-3
SASLGGGAVLGNEQF,TRBV20-1,TRBJ2-1
SAPDRGQYNSPLH,TRBV20-1,TRBJ1-6
ATSDSGFYGYT,TRBV24-1,TRBJ1-2
ATSDSVHEQF,TRBV24-1,TRBJ2-1
SARQANYGYT,TRBV20-1,TRBJ1-2
ASKARTQETQY,TRBV5-1,TRBJ2-5
ASSPMTGEDEKLF,TRBV12-3/TRBV12-4,TRBJ1-4
AGSRGDGSYEQY,TRBV14,TRBJ2-7
SVAQGAPNEQF,TRBV29-1,TRBJ2-1
ASSFGRRQSTDTQY,TRBV11-2,TRBJ2-3
ASSRDRGWDYGYT,TRBV7-9,TRBJ1-2
ASRELDNEQF,TRBV2,TRBJ2-1